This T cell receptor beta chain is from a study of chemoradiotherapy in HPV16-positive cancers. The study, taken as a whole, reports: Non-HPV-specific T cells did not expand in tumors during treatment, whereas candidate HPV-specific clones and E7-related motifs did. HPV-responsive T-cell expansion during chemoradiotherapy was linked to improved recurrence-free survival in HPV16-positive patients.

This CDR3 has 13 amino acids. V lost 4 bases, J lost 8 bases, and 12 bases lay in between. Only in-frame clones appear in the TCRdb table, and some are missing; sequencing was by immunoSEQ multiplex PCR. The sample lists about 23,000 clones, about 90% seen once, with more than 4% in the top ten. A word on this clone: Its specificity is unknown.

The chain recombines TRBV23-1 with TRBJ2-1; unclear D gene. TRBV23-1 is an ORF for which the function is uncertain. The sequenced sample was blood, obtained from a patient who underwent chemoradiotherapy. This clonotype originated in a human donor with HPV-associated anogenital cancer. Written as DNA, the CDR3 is TGCGCCAGCAGTCCGGAACAGTTCGATGAGCAGTTCTTC. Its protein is CASSPEQFDEQFF.